This record concerns one TCR beta chain sequence. The data are from a study of shared clonotypes between healthy human individuals. Healthy and HIV-negative, the adult donors had no recent acute infections or vaccinations. A split of CD4+ cells into CD45RA+ naive and CD45RA-negative memory subsets was performed. An approximately 180 ng quantity of DNA, roughly 30,000 T cell genomes, went into the sorted-subset replicate PCRs. Generated by immunoSEQ multiplex PCR, the TCRdb table keeps only in-frame clones and is missing some. The repertoire consists of 2,100,000 or so clones, with around 95% occurring once and the leading ten covering around 0.13%. Germline values: CDR1 MNHEY, CDR2 SMNVEV (reference sequence). The CDR3 length is 16 residues. V lost 2 bases to trimming and J lost 5 bases; unmatched junction nucleotides: 6.

The chain is built from TRBV27 and TRBJ2-3, with 11 bases matching TRBD2. The sequenced sample consisted of naive CD4+ T cells sorted from blood. Subset of the sample: CD45RA+ positively selected. This sequence was found in a man younger than 35 in good health. This chain's CDR3 is CASSLRLAGGIDTQYF. Here the CDR3 DNA reads TGTGCCAGCAGTTTACGGCTAGCGGGAGGTATAGATACGCAGTATTTT.